This entry describes one T cell receptor (beta chain). This entry belongs to a study of blood T cell repertoires in COVID-19. Across the whole study: The United States, Italy and Spain provided the acute and convalescent COVID-19 samples. The cDNA or gDNA used as material had been derived from T cells, B-cell-depleted T cells, or PBMCs.

Germline V gives CDR1 SGHNT, CDR2 YYREEE (reference sequence). CDR3 length: 14 amino acids. V shed 0 bases and J shed 8 bases, with 14 bases lying between them. Original handling: By means of reference gene primer amplification, nucleated cell counts were estimated. Clones were sequenced by immunoSEQ multiplex PCR, and TCRdb holds only the in-frame ones, with some missing. The V and J calls and the clone size are those of that table, but D and trimming were determined from the DNA. The table lists some 200,000 clones, approximately 84% of them singletons. Sequenced input: peripheral blood. This clonotype originated in a human donor with acute or convalescent COVID-19. The donor label of this sample is uncertain. The chain recombines TRBV5-4 with TRBJ1-2; D perhaps matches TRBD1 (5 bases). Here the CDR3 reads CASSLDRTPGGYTF. CDR3 nucleotide sequence: TGTGCCAGCAGCTTGGACAGGACCCCTGGGGGCTACACCTTC.